This T cell receptor beta chain originates from a study of early T cells in non-severe SARS-CoV-2 infection. Germline CDR1 SGHRS, CDR2 YFSETQ. V dropped 3 bases and J dropped 5 bases, with 10 bases sitting between them. The CDR3 covers 13 residues. Using its own MiXCR run on the 5' RACE reads, TCRdb lists one record per CDR3 protein. The table records 55,000 to 70,000 distinct CDR3 sequences, 12% of them present only once. This sample comprised whole blood, obtained at baseline. The sequence derives from an adult who was a healthcare worker with PCR-confirmed SARS-CoV-2 infection or an uninfected control (not recorded which). The donor label of this sample is uncertain. The chain links TRBV5-1 to TRBJ2-3; D is possibly TRBD2 (6 bases). CDR3 loop: CASSWDFLDTQYF. For the CDR3, the DNA is TGCGCCAGCAGCTGGGACTTTCTAGATACGCAGTATTTT.